A selection of T cell receptor beta chains follows, all from one sample in a study of beta chain features in type 1 diabetes. The data were produced by immunoSEQ multiplex PCR, yet TCRdb's version contains in-frame clones alone and is incomplete. The profile shows 300,000 to 350,000 clones, around 8% of them singletons. The sequencing input was central memory CD4+ T cells from blood. Receptors were obtained from a woman aged 18 to 35 in good health. Each CDR3 is given with its conserved first and last residue. The order of the fields is CDR3 protein, CDR3 length, J gene, V gene.

CASSPQPGLAAYNEQFF 17 TRBJ2-1 TRBV4-3
CASSPQGYTYEQYF 14 TRBJ2-7 TRBV5-1
CASSTTSEQFF 11 TRBJ2-1 TRBV6-1
CASSSGTPFNSGNTIYF 17 TRBJ1-3 TRBV7-2
CASSYSRTVSYNEQFF 16 TRBJ2-1 TRBV10-3
CASSLPDADTQYF 13 TRBJ2-3 TRBV28
CASKRAGGAYEQYF 14 TRBJ2-7 TRBV28
CASSTLRLAETYEQYF 16 TRBJ2-7 TRBV19
CARKKADRGVGEQYF 15 TRBJ2-7 TRBV19
CAISDGDRGHPHSYEQYF 18 TRBJ2-7 TRBV10-3
CASSYEAGGRSEQYF 15 TRBJ2-7 TRBV6-6
CASSWTGDLYEQYF 14 TRBJ2-7 TRBV7-2
CASSGTGGIIYEQYF 15 TRBJ2-7 TRBV18
CASSSREWGNYGYTF 15 TRBJ1-2 TRBV6-5
CASSQGSAGRGLGYGYTF 18 TRBJ1-2 TRBV27
CASSYRSDGRNAQYF 15 TRBJ2-5 TRBV6-5
CASSLFSTGGETQYF 15 TRBJ2-5 TRBV27
CASSTLILRESELAKNIQYF 20 TRBJ2-4 TRBV11-3
CASSLGQGGQPQHF 14 TRBJ1-5 TRBV7-9
CASRTGLFAYEQYF 14 TRBJ2-7 TRBV28
CASSAIGTVAGYTF 14 TRBJ1-2 TRBV7-2
CSVRGGTYEQYF 12 TRBJ2-7 TRBV29-1
CASSLRGIAGNSGANVLTF 19 TRBJ2-6 TRBV7-2
CASSFVGGETQYF 13 TRBJ2-5 TRBV7-2
CAIRAGRHEQFF 12 TRBJ2-1 TRBV10-3
CASSGQYNEQFF 12 TRBJ2-1 TRBV6-5
CAISESQGAGNTEAFF 16 TRBJ1-1 TRBV10-3
CASSPGTAGELFF 13 TRBJ2-2 TRBV11-2
CASSLAVGSSYEQYF 15 TRBJ2-7 TRBV7-6
CASSQEVTLSSGNTIYF 17 TRBJ1-3 TRBV4-3
CASSQRLATNEKLFF 15 TRBJ1-4 TRBV4-3
CASSSNPGQGTDTQYF 16 TRBJ2-3 TRBV7-9
CASSLGGNSPLHF 13 TRBJ1-6 TRBV27
CSVPGGRLAGVWIDTGELFF 20 TRBJ2-2 TRBV29-1
CASSDLPGTSGNYEQYF 17 TRBJ2-7 TRBV10-2
CASSLARGPDTQYF 14 TRBJ2-3 TRBV11-1
CASSQAGTGSEKLFF 15 TRBJ1-4 TRBV4-1
CASSLGWTGGNGYTF 15 TRBJ1-2 TRBV5-5
CASSPNGQTSNVLTF 15 TRBJ2-6 TRBV27
CASSLDQGGETQYF 14 TRBJ2-5 TRBV7-2